These 9 T cell receptor beta chains came from one sample sequenced in a study of response to subunit inactivated influenza vaccine. Each CDR3 protein is one row after TCRdb ran MiXCR on the RT-PCR reads. The profile shows 550,000 to 600,000 distinct CDR3 sequences, 10% to 15% of them singletons. Sequences were derived from PBMCs from blood, sampled on the day of vaccination. The origin of the receptors is a man aged 50-60 years who received an inactivated influenza vaccine.

This clonotype was detected only a few times. The rearrangement joins TRBV4-1 to TRBJ1-1; D ambiguous. In germline, CDR1 is MGHRA, CDR2 YSYEKL. V lost 0 bases, J lost 4 bases, and 15 bases lay in between. The CDR3 covers 16 residues. CDR3 coding DNA: TGCGCCAGCAGCCAAGACCCGTTTGACATGCTCACTGAAGCTTTCTTT. It yields the protein CASSQDPFDMLTEAFF.

This clonotype was picked up a small number of times. The V call is TRBV4-1, the J call TRBJ2-1; 7 nucleotides line up with TRBD2. Looked up from germline, CDR1 is MGHRA and CDR2 is YSYEKL. Trimming cost V 1 base and J 8 bases; bases outside gene matches: 2. CDR3 length equals 13 residues. The CDR3: CASSQVGRDEQFF. CDR3 bases: TGCGCCAGCAGCCAAGTAGGGAGGGATGAGCAGTTCTTC.

The V and J genes are TRBV29-1 and TRBJ2-1; 10 bases agree with TRBD2. The CDR3 has 15 residues. V trimming: 6 bases; J trimming: 0 bases; junction bases outside the gene matches: 5. CDR1 is SQVTM, CDR2 ANQGSEA, per germline. DNA for the CDR3: TGCAGCGTGCCTAGCGGGGGAAGCTCCTACAATGAGCAGTTCTTC. Protein sequence: CSVPSGGSSYNEQFF.

This clonotype appeared a few times. The rearrangement uses TRBV11-2 and TRBJ2-2; 7 bases map to TRBD2. The germline CDR1 and CDR2 sequences are SGHAT and FQNNGV. Losses at the gene ends were 5 bases for V and 4 bases for J; bases not matched to a gene: 4. This CDR3 contains 14 residues. CDR3 nucleotide sequence: TGTGCCAGCAGCCACGGCGGGGGCACCGGGGAGCTGTTTTTT. It translates to CASSHGGGTGELFF.

The rearrangement links TRBV20-1 to TRBJ2-1; a weak D match, TRBD2 (6 bases). Germline V gene lookup returns CDR1 DFQATT and CDR2 SNEGSKA (reference sequence). CDR3 length equals 13 residues. V was trimmed by 6 bases and J by 6 bases, leaving 15 bases between them. The CDR3 DNA is TGCAGTGCACCTGAACGGACTACCAATGAGCAGTTCTTC. This translates into CSAPERTTNEQFF.

The V and J genes are TRBV7-2 and TRBJ1-2, with D perhaps matching TRBD1 (6 bases). Germline CDR1 reads SGHTA; CDR2 reads FQGNSA. This CDR3 is 15 amino acids long. V gave up 1 base and J gave up 2 bases, with 11 bases separating them. The CDR3 DNA follows: TGTGCCAGCAGCTTAGAGTCAGGGGTCAACTATGGCTACACCTTC. Its protein product is CASSLESGVNYGYTF.

This chain connects TRBV7-9 to TRBJ1-2; D might be TRBD1 (6 bases). Trimming removed 1 base at V and 5 bases at J, with 17 bases between. Germline V gene data show CDR1 as SEHNR and CDR2 as FQNEAQ (reference sequence). The CDR3 has 16 residues. CDR3 loop: CASSLESGGAGYGYTF. The CDR3 coding sequence is TGTGCCAGCAGCTTAGAATCGGGGGGCGCAGGGTATGGCTACACCTTC.

This chain links TRBV10-1 with TRBJ1-6; D might be TRBD1 (6 bases). Trimming removed 7 bases from V and 12 bases from J, with 22 bases in between. Germline lookup yields CDR1 WNHNN and CDR2 SYGVQD (reference sequence). The length of the CDR3 is 15 residues. CDR3 bases: TGCGCCAGCATCCCTCACAGGAGGGGGATTTTACCCCTCCACTTT. Its translation: CASIPHRRGILPLHF.

The chain uses TRBV20-1 and TRBJ2-3; D gene unclear. Per germline, CDR1 DFQATT and CDR2 SNEGSKA (reference sequence). V was cut by 1 base and J by 4 bases, with 18 bases left in between. CDR3 length: 16 amino acids. CDR3 sequence reads: CSARVWMNKRADTQYF. The CDR3 region has the DNA TGCAGTGCTAGAGTGTGGATGAATAAAAGGGCAGATACGCAGTATTTT.